A selection of T cell receptor beta chains follows, all from one sample in a study of cytomegalovirus exposure and HLA in healthy donors. The protocol was immunoSEQ multiplex PCR, while the TCRdb copy is restricted to in-frame clones and leaves out a portion. In the table there are approximately 130,000 clones, more than 80% of which are singletons. Sequenced material: PBMCs. These receptors all come from a woman aged 25-40 years in good health and CMV-seropositive. CDR3s include the opening cysteine and the closing phenylalanine or tryptophan. D genes are given only for firm matches. The size field is filled for only some rows; it gives once, few, many or a size class.

cdr3_aa cdr3_nt j_call clone_size d_call cdr3_length v_call
CASSILAGGNEQFF TGTGCCAGTAGTATACTAGCGGGGGGGAATGAGCAGTTCTTC TRBJ2-1 once TRBD2 14 TRBV19
CASSLGRGGREQFF TGTGCCAGCAGCTTAGGACGGGGGGGGCGAGAGCAGTTCTTC TRBJ2-1 NA TRBD2 14 TRBV7-9
CASSLLGGNTEAFF TGCGCCAGCAGCCTCCTAGGGGGGAACACTGAAGCTTTCTTT TRBJ1-1 NA NA 14 TRBV5-1
CASSRGGLAGPYEQYF TGCGCCAGCAGCAGAGGGGGGCTAGCGGGACCGTACGAGCAGTACTTC TRBJ2-7 NA TRBD2 16 TRBV10-1
CSSVLIANYGYTF TGCAGCTCGGTCCTCATAGCTAACTATGGCTACACCTTC TRBJ1-2 NA NA 13 TRBV29-1
CSVERDSQWVDTQYF TGCAGCGTTGAGAGGGACTCTCAATGGGTAGATACGCAGTATTTT TRBJ2-3 NA NA 15 TRBV29-1
CAGGDAYGYTF TGTGCCGGGGGGGACGCCTATGGCTACACCTTC TRBJ1-2 NA NA 11 TRBV6-1
CASSLYEGGGNEKLFF TGTGCCAGCAGTTTATATGAGGGGGGGGGAAATGAAAAACTGTTTTTT TRBJ1-4 once NA 16 TRBV28
CASSIQGSYNEQFF TGTGCCAGTAGTATTCAGGGCTCCTACAATGAGCAGTTCTTC TRBJ2-1 NA NA 14 TRBV19
CAWSLDGHETQYF TGTGCCTGGAGCCTAGACGGCCACGAGACCCAGTACTTC TRBJ2-5 NA NA 13 TRBV30
CAWRELNEKLFF TGTGCCTGGAGGGAGCTGAATGAAAAACTGTTTTTT TRBJ1-4 once NA 12 TRBV30
CASSIQSFANTEAFF TGCGCCAGCAGCATACAGTCGTTCGCGAACACTGAAGCTTTCTTT TRBJ1-1 few NA 15 TRBV5-1
CASSAQGNEAEAFF TGCGCCAGCAGCGCACAGGGTAATGAGGCTGAAGCTTTCTTT TRBJ1-1 NA NA 14 TRBV5-1
CASSRQGGGTEAFF TGTGCCAGCAGCCGACAGGGAGGCGGCACTGAAGCTTTCTTT TRBJ1-1 NA TRBD1 14 TRBV11-2
CASSLRSAGTEAFF TGTGCCAGCAGCTTGAGGTCTGCTGGGACTGAAGCTTTCTTT TRBJ1-1 NA NA 14 TRBV13
CASSKVGGKDTQYF TGTGCCAGTAGTAAGGTGGGGGGAAAGGATACGCAGTATTTT TRBJ2-3 NA NA 14 TRBV19
CASSSPPGSEGSYEQYF TGTGCCAGCAGTTCCCCGCCCGGCTCGGAGGGCTCCTACGAGCAGTACTTC TRBJ2-7 NA NA 17 TRBV28
CASSLRLFGLGDEQFF TGTGCCAGCAGTTTAAGGTTATTCGGTCTCGGGGATGAGCAGTTCTTC TRBJ2-1 NA NA 16 TRBV27
CASSPYGGGEQFF TGCGCCAGCAGCCCATACGGTGGAGGAGAGCAGTTCTTC TRBJ2-1 NA NA 13 TRBV5-1
CASSLRPGEDTEAFF TGCGCCAGCAGCTTGAGACCCGGGGAGGACACTGAAGCTTTCTTT TRBJ1-1 NA NA 15 TRBV5-1
CASSPGQTGGYEQYF TGTGCCAGCAGCCCAGGGCAGACAGGGGGCTACGAGCAGTACTTC TRBJ2-7 NA TRBD1 15 TRBV13
CASSHHSSQGTSGRNTQYF TGCGCCAGCAGCCACCACTCTTCCCAAGGGACTAGCGGGAGGAATACGCAGTATTTT TRBJ2-3 NA TRBD2 19 TRBV4-1
CASSLDRGQLAYEQYF TGTGCCAGCAGCTTGGACAGGGGTCAGCTTGCCTACGAGCAGTACTTC TRBJ2-7 NA TRBD1 16 TRBV5-4